This T cell receptor (beta chain) is drawn from a study of cytomegalovirus exposure and HLA in healthy donors. Findings and limits, study-wide: It was reported in a later analysis that an Asian-associated ancestry cluster showed fewer N-insertions than the roughly 660-donor mean. Rarity characterized most TCR sequences, yet some public TCRs appeared in many donors. Earlier analysis looked at TCR beta V segments, and most were productive about 90% or about 30% of the time.

The PCR employed 60 Vbeta primers together with 13 Jbeta primers. TCRdb keeps only in-frame clones here, not all; method: immunoSEQ multiplex PCR. This table holds about 150,000 clones, 65% to 80% found once. Comment on this clone: Its antigen is undetermined.

The germline gives CDR1 LNHDA, CDR2 SQIVND (reference sequence). The CDR3 is 16 residues long. The ends lost 6 bases at V and 7 bases at J; junction bases unmatched: 13. The chain has TRBV19 and TRBJ1-2, with TRBD1 matching over 11 bases. The sample was PBMCs. The receptor's source is a woman aged 50 to 65 in good health and CMV-seropositive. CDR3 sequence (DNA): TGTGCCAGTAGGGGACAAAGGGACAGGGGGGAACGTGGCTACACCTTC. Amino acid sequence: CASRGQRDRGERGYTF.